The following is a T cell receptor (beta chain) sequence with its context. Which antigen it targets is not known. No base-level quality is on record; no much larger clone is a single base apart. The immunoSEQ Assay was used to sequence TCRbeta CDR3 regions. After extraction, genomic DNA underwent amplification by bias-controlled multiplex PCR, followed by high-throughput sequencing. Under the source paper's analysis protocol: To quantify the absolute abundance of each unique TCRbeta CDR3 region, sequences were collapsed and filtered. T cell fraction was estimated by normalizing TCRbeta template counts to usable DNA, with usable DNA measured through amplification of reference genes found in all nucleated cells. Repertoire TCRs were annotated as SARS-CoV-2-specific by exact matching of V gene, CDR3 amino acid sequence and J gene to a known reactive TCR set. The reference SARS-CoV-2 TCR set was obtained from MIRA and was filtered for enrichment in COVID-19-positive ImmuneCODE repertoires, whereby public or cross-reactive TCRs were removed. Based on the MIRA antigens, annotated TCRs were further analysed at the level of specific ORF or position within ORF. Breadth was defined as the number of annotated unique rearrangements divided by the total number of unique productive rearrangements, and depth was defined as the summed frequency of the annotated unique rearrangements. Two-sided Wilcoxon rank-sum tests were applied when comparing TCR breadth between groups. Entries here come from immuneACCESS through TCRdb and include only in-frame sequences with V and J called. Some clones fail to appear in such tables; in the studies checked, an unresolved V gene covers under half of the shortfall, and the cause of the remainder is unknown. That table supplies the V and J calls and clone size; D and trimming were determined from the DNA. Within this sample are fewer than 600,000 clones, with 80% to 90% of them counted one time only. Over 1.5% of the sample is held by the ten biggest clonotypes.

V and J are trimmed by 3 bases and 0 bases, and the gene matches miss 7 bases of the junction. The CDR3 goes from the cysteine to the phenylalanine over 16 residues. The retained sequence is limited to the CDR3, 48 bases, with the frame set at the first base. The germline V gene (reference sequence) supplies CDR1 SGHKS and CDR2 YYEKEE. This entry belongs to a study of Ad26.COV2.S vaccination and SARS-CoV-2 variants (TCRdb year 2021). Study-level background: Donors in the vaccine arm were drawn from COV1001, a phase I-IIa trial of Ad26.COV2.S in healthy adults that was multicentre, randomized, double-blind and placebo-controlled. A total of around 32 samples were included in the TCR-sequenced set, comprising some 20 Ad26.COV2.S vaccine recipients, 5 placebo recipients and 8 SARS-CoV-2 convalescent individuals. Throughout the experiments and outcome assessment, investigators stayed blinded to trial group allocation. Participants in the trial were split at random into five groups of five each, receiving low-dose or high-dose Ad26.COV2.S once or twice, or else placebo on both occasions. The specificity and breadth of SARS-CoV-2-reactive T cell receptors after Ad26.COV2.S vaccination were assessed by TCRbeta repertoire sequencing. Ad26.COV2.S was administered intramuscularly at 5 x 10^10 or 1 x 10^11 viral particles, either as a single shot or as two shots given 56 days apart.

Overall results and qualifications from the work: After vaccination, spike-specific CD8+ and CD4+ T cell responses were reported to show substantial breadth. The study was not powered for comparison of responses between vaccine doses or regimens. Ad26.COV2.S recipients had higher spike-specific TCR breadth than placebo recipients (P = 0.0014). Comparable non-spike TCR breadth was observed between vaccine and placebo recipients, consistent with only spike being contained in the vaccine. The authors noted that total T cell responses may have been underestimated by the TCR breadth and depth analyses.

The treatment or condition label here, explained by the study, means: around 19 received Ad26.COV2.S at low or high dose, single or two shots; five or six received placebo; per-sample allocation not given. Repertoires of vaccine and placebo recipients were sequenced from samples collected on day 63 after the first injection. In Cohort 1b, 25 to 30 adults aged 18-55 years were enrolled at a single site in Boston, USA, between 29 July and 7 August 2020. Ad26.COV2.S was a replication-incompetent adenovirus type 26 vector expressing a prefusion-stabilized SARS-CoV-2 spike protein from the original Wuhan strain.

This TCR was recovered from a person between 18 and 65 years old who received the Ad26.COV2.S COVID-19 vaccine or a placebo. The chain is encoded by TRBV5-5 joined to TRBJ2-7; TRBD1 fits 9 bases in the junction. The sample consisted of peripheral blood, taken in a trial of Ad26.COV2.S vaccine versus placebo. For the CDR3, the sequence is CASSYRDRASSYEQYF. The DNA sequence is as follows: TGTGCCAGCAGCTATCGGGACAGGGCTAGCTCCTACGAGCAGTACTTC.